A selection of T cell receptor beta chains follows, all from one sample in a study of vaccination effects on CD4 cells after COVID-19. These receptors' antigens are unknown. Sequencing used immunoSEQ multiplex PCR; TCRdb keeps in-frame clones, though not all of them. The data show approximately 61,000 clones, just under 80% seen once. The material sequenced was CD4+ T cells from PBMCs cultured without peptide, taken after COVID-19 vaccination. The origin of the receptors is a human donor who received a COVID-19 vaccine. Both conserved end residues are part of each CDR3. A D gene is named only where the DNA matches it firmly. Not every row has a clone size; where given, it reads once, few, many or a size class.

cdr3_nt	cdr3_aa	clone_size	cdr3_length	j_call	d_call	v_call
TGTGCCAGCGAGGGAAGTGGTCAGCCCCAGCATTTT	CASEGSGQPQHF	NA	12	TRBJ1-5	NA	TRBV21-1
TGTGCCAGCAGCTTACGACCAGGGGGCCTTAACTATGGCTACACCTTC	CASSLRPGGLNYGYTF	NA	16	TRBJ1-2	TRBD1	TRBV7-2
TGTGCCAGCTTCGAGGGGACGAACACTGAAGCTTTCTTT	CASFEGTNTEAFF	NA	13	TRBJ1-1	NA	TRBV28
TGTGCCAGCTCACCAGACCAGTACGAGCAGTACTTC	CASSPDQYEQYF	NA	12	TRBJ2-7	NA	TRBV18
TGTGCCAGCAGCGTATTGGGCTTACCACCGGATACGCAGTATTTT	CASSVLGLPPDTQYF	NA	15	TRBJ2-3	NA	TRBV9
TGTGCCAGCAGCCAATCTGGGTTCAATTCACCCCTCCACTTT	CASSQSGFNSPLHF	few	14	TRBJ1-6	NA	TRBV4-2
TGTGCCAGCAGCTCTCACAGCTCTATTCTCCACTTT	CASSSHSSILHF	NA	12	TRBJ1-6	NA	TRBV7-2
TGTGCCAGCAGCAAGGACAGGAACGAGCAGTACTTC	CASSKDRNEQYF	NA	12	TRBJ2-7	TRBD1	TRBV28
TGTGCCAGCACCGGGGACAGAGAGTACAATGAGCAGTTCTTC	CASTGDREYNEQFF	NA	14	TRBJ2-1	TRBD1	TRBV6-5
TGTGCCAGCAGCTTCCGGACAGGGGGCAAGAACGAGCAGTACTTC	CASSFRTGGKNEQYF	NA	15	TRBJ2-7	TRBD1	TRBV11-2
TGTGCCATCAGTGAAGCCGGGGACAGAGCTAACTATGGCTACACCTTC	CAISEAGDRANYGYTF	NA	16	TRBJ1-2	TRBD1	TRBV10-3
TGTGCCTGGAGGGACAACTCCTACGAGCAGTACTTC	CAWRDNSYEQYF	few	12	TRBJ2-7	NA	TRBV30
TGTGCCAGCAGCAGAACCCCATACGAGCAGTACTTC	CASSRTPYEQYF	many	12	TRBJ2-7	NA	TRBV6-2/TRBV6-3
TGTGCCAGCAGTTTACCAGGGGGGGACATTCAGCCCCAGCATTTT	CASSLPGGDIQPQHF	NA	15	TRBJ1-5	TRBD1	TRBV28
TGTGCCTGGAGTGGGCCGGGGAGTCACGAGCAGTACTTC	CAWSGPGSHEQYF	NA	13	TRBJ2-7	NA	TRBV30
TGTGCCAGCATGCGGGGGCTAGGTGCTGGGGCCAACGTCCTGACTTTC	CASMRGLGAGANVLTF	NA	16	TRBJ2-6	NA	TRBV2
TGTGCCAGCAGCTTATTGACAAGTTCTACGGAGCAGTACTTC	CASSLLTSSTEQYF	NA	14	TRBJ2-7	NA	TRBV11-2
TGCGCCAGCAGCTTGTTTTTGTCTCACCGGAAAACTAGCACAGATACGCAGTATTTT	CASSLFLSHRKTSTDTQYF	once	19	TRBJ2-3	NA	TRBV5-1
TGCGCCAGCAGCCAAGAACCCAGGGCCTACGAGCAGTACTTC	CASSQEPRAYEQYF	NA	14	TRBJ2-7	NA	TRBV4-3
TGTGCCAGCAGTTTAAAGGAATATTATGAGCAGTTCTTC	CASSLKEYYEQFF	NA	13	TRBJ2-1	NA	TRBV27
TGTGCTAGTGGTTTGGAGCTGCCGTCACCCCTCCACTTT	CASGLELPSPLHF	NA	13	TRBJ1-6	NA	TRBV12-5
TGTGCCAGCAGCTTGCGGGGCGGCCTAGCGGGGGGTCGCAATGAGCAGTTCTTC	CASSLRGGLAGGRNEQFF	NA	18	TRBJ2-1	TRBD2	TRBV7-2
TGCGCCAGCAGCGCAAAAACAGGGACTTATTCGGCCGCGAGGGAGCTGTTTTTT	CASSAKTGTYSAARELFF	few	18	TRBJ2-2	NA	TRBV5-1
TGCAGCGCCGGGACCACTGAAGCTTTCTTT	CSAGTTEAFF	NA	10	TRBJ1-1	NA	TRBV29-1
TGTGCCAGCATGCGGGGGGCTGAGGAGACCCAGTACTTC	CASMRGAEETQYF	NA	13	TRBJ2-5	TRBD2	TRBV6-5
TGTGCCAGCAGTGAAAAGGGACAGTATAATTCACCCCTCCACTTT	CASSEKGQYNSPLHF	NA	15	TRBJ1-6	TRBD1	TRBV6-1
TGCGCCAGCAGCCGTACGGGAGACAGGGCCGGAGATACGCAGTATTTT	CASSRTGDRAGDTQYF	NA	16	TRBJ2-3	NA	TRBV5-1
TGTGCCAGCAGCCCGAGACGGAGTTTAAGCTCTGGGGCCAACGTCCTGACTTTC	CASSPRRSLSSGANVLTF	NA	18	TRBJ2-6	NA	TRBV7-8
TGTGCCAGCAGCTTATGGACTAGCGGGTCCTACAATGAGCAGTTCTTC	CASSLWTSGSYNEQFF	NA	16	TRBJ2-1	TRBD2	TRBV7-2
TGTGCCAGCAGTCCCCGGACAGGGTCCTACGAGCAGTACTTC	CASSPRTGSYEQYF	NA	14	TRBJ2-7	TRBD1	TRBV7-8
TGCGCCAGCGGACAGGACAGGGAGAGTGAGCAGTACTTC	CASGQDRESEQYF	NA	13	TRBJ2-7	TRBD1	TRBV5-1
TGTGCCACCAACCCCCACCCAGGGGGTGAGCAGTTCTTC	CATNPHPGGEQFF	NA	13	TRBJ2-1	TRBD1	TRBV6-6
TGTGCCAGCAGTTTAATTGTAGCTTCACCCCTCCACTTT	CASSLIVASPLHF	NA	13	TRBJ1-6	NA	TRBV12-3/TRBV12-4
TGTGCCAGCAGTCAATGGGGGACGCACGAGCAGTACTTC	CASSQWGTHEQYF	NA	13	TRBJ2-7	NA	TRBV6-2/TRBV6-3
TGTGCCACCAGCAATAGAGGGAACACCGGGGAGCTGTTTTTT	CATSNRGNTGELFF	NA	14	TRBJ2-2	NA	TRBV15